A single sample gave rise to the 22 T cell receptor beta chains below, sequenced in a study of T cell responses to AZD1222 COVID-19 vaccine (dated by TCRdb to the early 2020s). What this sample's time point label stands for: baseline before first vaccination. Preparation of the library involved the immunoSEQ multiplex PCR assay. TCRdb carries this immuneACCESS record with in-frame sequences only. Its versions omit some clonotypes, under half of them owing to an unresolved V gene in the studies checked, with the rest unexplained. The table for this sample lists around 100,000 clones; about 86% of them were counted only once. The ten largest clones capture approximately 9.4% of the sample. Specimen: peripheral blood, collected on day 0 of AZD1222 vaccination. The receptors were gathered from an adult in good health.

This chain links TRBV24-1 with TRBJ1-3, with a possible D match to TRBD1 (6 bases). The CDR3 spans 16 residues. V lost 7 bases and J lost 0, with 15 bases in between. Germline CDR1 is KGHDR and CDR2 is SFDVKD. The CDR3 coding sequence is TGTGCCACCAGCCTCAAACAGGGACTCTCTGGAAACACCATATATTTT. It codes for CATSLKQGLSGNTIYF.

The gene calls are TRBV28 and TRBJ2-3; D unclear. The germline CDR1 and CDR2 sequences are MDHEN and SYDVKM. The ends were cut back, 5 bases at V and 2 bases at J, with 8 bases in the middle. CDR3 length equals 13 residues. The CDR3 loop reads CASSPLTTDTQYF. CDR3 nucleotide sequence: TGTGCCAGCAGTCCCCTGACCACAGATACGCAGTATTTT.

The J gene is TRBJ2-1, the V gene TRBV5-1; 15 nucleotides line up with TRBD2. The germline gives CDR1 SGHRS, CDR2 YFSETQ. V shed 4 bases and J 8 bases; nucleotides not matched to a gene: 7. The CDR3 contains 16 residues. The CDR3 DNA reads as TGCGCCAGCAGCCCCGGACTAGCGGGAGGGCTACATGAGCAGTTCTTC. Its protein is CASSPGLAGGLHEQFF.

This clone was picked up a small number of times. The V call is TRBV24-1, the J call TRBJ2-5; a weak D match, TRBD2 (6 bases). Trimming removed 0 bases from V and 5 bases from J, with 12 bases in between. The V gene's germline CDR1 is KGHDR and CDR2 SFDVKD. CDR3 length: 15 residues. Here the CDR3 reads CATSDLLPGGETQYF. CDR3 sequence (DNA): TGTGCCACCAGTGATTTGCTTCCAGGAGGGGAGACCCAGTACTTC.

This chain uses TRBV4-2 with TRBJ2-1; D is possibly TRBD2 (5 bases). The CDR3 is made up of 13 amino acids. Germline assignment: CDR1 LGHNA and CDR2 YNFKEQ. V dropped 5 bases and J dropped 9 bases, with 14 bases sitting between them. The CDR3 sequence: CASSSGREGEQFF. The CDR3 bases are TGTGCCAGCAGCTCCGGGCGAGAGGGTGAGCAGTTCTTC.

The chain combines TRBV6-2 or TRBV6-3 with TRBJ1-2; 9 bases map to TRBD1. The CDR3 totals 14 residues. The V gene's germline CDR1 is MNHEY and CDR2 SVGEGT. The junction had 2 bases not matched to a gene; V was cut back by 2 bases and J by 4 bases. The DNA of the CDR3 is TGTGCCAGCAGTTACGGGACAGGGACCTATGGCTACACCTTC. Its protein is CASSYGTGTYGYTF.

The chain uses TRBV28 and TRBJ2-7, with 10 bases identical to TRBD2. The germline gives CDR1 MDHEN, CDR2 SYDVKM. This CDR3 is 14 amino acids long. V lost 4 bases to trimming and J lost 3 bases; unmatched junction nucleotides: 3. The CDR3 protein is CASSSPSGSYEQYF. The CDR3, as DNA: TGTGCCAGCAGTTCCCCTAGCGGGAGCTACGAGCAGTACTTC.

The chain uses TRBV27 and TRBJ1-2, with D hard to call. Trimming shortened V by 3 bases and J by 8 bases, and 13 bases separated the two germline ends. The CDR3 runs 13 residues. Germline-derived CDR1 and CDR2 are MNHEY and SMNVEV (reference sequence). The CDR3 sequence is CASSFASRYGYTF. DNA for the CDR3: TGTGCCAGCAGTTTCGCTTCCAGGTACGGCTACACCTTC.

V is TRBV5-6 and J is TRBJ2-3; D gene unclear. Between the trimmed V and J ends, which lost 0 bases and 6 bases, there was a span of 5 bases. The CDR3 consists of 12 residues. Germline V gene sequence: CDR1 SGHDT, CDR2 YYEEEE. CDR3 in DNA: TGTGCCAGCAGCTTGGACATGGATACGCAGTATTTT. It specifies CASSLDMDTQYF.

This chain links TRBV5-4 with TRBJ1-2, with D hard to call. Trimming cost V 0 bases and J 3 bases, with 9 bases left between them. The CDR3 spans 14 residues. In germline, CDR1 is SGHNT, CDR2 YYREEE (reference sequence). The CDR3 sequence is CASSLAVTDYGYTF. CDR3 coding DNA: TGTGCCAGCAGCTTGGCAGTAACAGACTATGGCTACACCTTC.

V and J are TRBV29-1 and TRBJ1-4; D gene ambiguous. With 4 bases removed from V and 8 bases from J, the gap between germline ends came to 11 bases. CDR1 is SQVTM and CDR2 is ANQGSEA in the germline V gene. This CDR3 spans 12 amino acids. The CDR3 sequence is CSVGESREKLFF. CDR3 sequence (DNA): TGCAGCGTTGGGGAGAGTAGGGAAAAACTGTTTTTT.

The genes are TRBV7-9 and TRBJ2-7; TRBD1 is a possible D gene (6 bases). Germline V gene lookup returns CDR1 SEHNR and CDR2 FQNEAQ (reference sequence). Trimming shortened V by 3 bases and J by 2 bases, and 17 bases separated the two germline ends. CDR3 size: 16 residues. DNA of the CDR3: TGTGCCAGCAGCTTTCAACAGGGTGAGAACCCCTACGAGCAGTACTTC. Translating gives CASSFQQGENPYEQYF.

This clone showed up just a few times. The chain couples TRBV18 to TRBJ1-1, with 9 bases fitting TRBD1. Germline loops: CDR1 KGHSH, CDR2 LQKENI. The J segment lost 3 bases and the V segment lost 8 bases, leaving 4 bases of the junction unmatched. CDR3 length: 13 residues. For the CDR3, the DNA is TGTGCCAGCACACGGACAGGGGACACTGAAGCTTTCTTT. It is translated as CASTRTGDTEAFF.

The table lists this clone with a count of one. The chain uses TRBV6-5 and TRBJ2-7, with a possible D match to TRBD1 (5 bases). The V end was cut by 2 bases, the J end by 3 bases, with 11 bases between. CDR3 length: 14 amino acids. Per germline, CDR1 MNHEY and CDR2 SVGAGI. The CDR3 sequence is CASSYGQGSYEQYF. The CDR3 DNA follows: TGTGCCAGCAGTTACGGGCAGGGCAGCTACGAGCAGTACTTC.

The J gene is TRBJ2-1, the V gene TRBV5-1; TRBD2 matches 12 bases. V gave up 0 bases and J gave up 5 bases; unmatched junction bases: 3. The CDR3 has 16 residues. Germline V gives CDR1 SGHRS, CDR2 YFSETQ. The CDR3 region has the DNA TGCGCCAGCAGCTTGGCCCTAGCGGGAGGGGACAATGAGCAGTTCTTC. Translating gives CASSLALAGGDNEQFF.

This chain links TRBV19 with TRBJ1-5; D remains ambiguous. Trimming took 5 bases from V and 6 from J, leaving 14 bases between them. The germline V gene encodes CDR1 LNHDA and CDR2 SQIVND (reference sequence). This CDR3 region has 14 residues. Written as DNA, the CDR3 is TGTGCCAGTAGTCCAGTCCCGGGCGCTCAGCCCCAGCATTTT. Translating it yields CASSPVPGAQPQHF.

The chain employs TRBV18 and TRBJ1-5, with D possibly being TRBD1 (5 bases). Germline V gene data show CDR1 as KGHSH and CDR2 as LQKENI. The CDR3 spans 15 residues. V shed 4 bases and J shed 4 bases, with 14 bases lying between them. As DNA, the CDR3 is TGTGCCAGCTCACAGGGGCCCGTTTTGAATCAGCCCCAGCATTTT. As protein: CASSQGPVLNQPQHF.

The chain employs TRBV12-3 or TRBV12-4 and TRBJ2-3; no reliable D call. The CDR3 has 12 amino acids. V was trimmed by 7 bases and J by 6 bases, leaving 11 bases between them. The CDR3 nucleotides are TGTGCCAGCACCCCCTATTCGGATACGCAGTATTTT. This translates into CASTPYSDTQYF.

The gene calls are TRBV9 and TRBJ2-1; D call uncertain. V was cut by 2 bases and J by 0 bases, with 9 bases left in between. CDR3 length: 15 residues. The V gene's germline CDR1 is SGDLS and CDR2 YYNGEE. The CDR3 protein is CASSVFGNSYNEQFF. As DNA, the CDR3 is TGTGCCAGCAGCGTCTTCGGAAACTCCTACAATGAGCAGTTCTTC.

The chain couples TRBV5-1 to TRBJ2-3; the match to TRBD1 covers 8 bases. The CDR3 covers 15 residues. J gave up 4 bases and V 1 base, and 5 bases lay outside the gene matches. Germline values: CDR1 SGHRS, CDR2 YFSETQ. The CDR3 nucleotides read TGCGCCAGCAGCTTGACGTCAGGGGGCGCAGATACGCAGTATTTT. Its translation: CASSLTSGGADTQYF. The whole variable domain, remainder taken from reference TRBV5-1 and TRBJ2-3, is KAGVTQTPRYLIKTRGQQVTLSCSPISGHRSVSWYQQTPGQGLQFLFEYFSETQRNKGNFPGRFSGRQFSNSRSEMNVSTLELGDSALYLCASSLTSGGADTQYFGPGTRLTVL.

The table lists this clone with a count of one. The J gene is TRBJ2-1, the V gene TRBV5-1, with D perhaps matching TRBD2 (6 bases). V was shortened by 0 bases and J by 9 bases, with 16 bases between the two germline ends. This CDR3 spans 15 amino acids. Germline loops: CDR1 SGHRS, CDR2 YFSETQ. For the CDR3, the DNA is TGCGCCAGCAGCTTGGACCCTAGCGATCCCTTTGAGCAGTTCTTC. Its protein product is CASSLDPSDPFEQFF.

V is TRBV24-1 and J is TRBJ2-5, with TRBD1 identical over 8 bases. The ends lost 4 bases at V and 4 bases at J; junction bases unmatched: 7. Germline V CDR1 and CDR2: KGHDR, SFDVKD. This CDR3 has 15 amino acids. The CDR3 sequence: CATSDRTGRGETQYF. CDR3 nucleotide sequence: TGTGCCACCAGTGACAGGACAGGGCGGGGAGAGACCCAGTACTTC.